What follows are 12 T cell receptor beta chains derived from one specimen sequenced in a study of OX40 agonist ivuxolimab in advanced cancers. Only in-frame clones appear in the TCRdb table, and some are missing; sequencing was by immunoSEQ multiplex PCR. The table includes 65,000 to 90,000 clones, around 86% detected once. Sequencing used CD4+ or CD8+ T cells sorted from blood, obtained in a trial of the OX40 agonist ivuxolimab. The source of these receptors is an adult with an advanced solid tumor such as melanoma, head and neck, liver or kidney cancer.

The chain recombines TRBV4-1 with TRBJ1-4; TRBD1 aligns across 9 bases. V was pared by 3 bases and J by 8 bases, with 7 bases of the junction left unmatched. Germline V gene sequence: CDR1 MGHRA, CDR2 YSYEKL. This CDR3 has 15 residues. The CDR3 sequence is CASSHPGQGREKLFF. The CDR3 bases are TGCGCCAGCAGCCACCCGGGACAGGGAAGAGAAAAACTGTTTTTT.

This chain uses TRBV18 with TRBJ2-1; D unresolved. The CDR3 spans 14 residues. The V end was cut by 2 bases, the J end by 3 bases, with 8 bases between. Germline lookup yields CDR1 KGHSH and CDR2 LQKENI. The chain's CDR3 is CASSPKDGYNEQFF. CDR3 nucleotides: TGTGCCAGCTCACCAAAGGACGGCTACAATGAGCAGTTCTTC. The whole variable domain, remainder taken from reference TRBV18 and TRBJ2-1, is NAGVMQNPRHLVRRRGQEARLRCSPMKGHSHVYWYRQLPEEGLKFMVYLQKENIIDESGMPKERFSAEFPKEGPSILRIQQVVRGDSAAYFCASSPKDGYNEQFFGPGTRLTVL.

The chain couples TRBV18 to TRBJ1-5; perhaps TRBD1 as D (6 bases). The CDR3 runs 16 residues. Germline CDR1 is KGHSH and CDR2 is LQKENI. Trimming removed 3 bases from V and 5 bases from J, with 17 bases in between. In DNA form, the CDR3 reads TGTGCCAGCTCACCGACCCACAGGGTCCAATATCAGCCCCAGCATTTT. It specifies CASSPTHRVQYQPQHF.

The chain links TRBV30 to TRBJ1-1; D unclear. V lost 2 bases, J lost 5 bases, and 18 bases lay in between. CDR3 size: 15 residues. Germline V gives CDR1 GTSNPN, CDR2 SVGIG (reference sequence). CDR3 region: CAWSPRRGFNTEAFF. The DNA of the CDR3 is TGTGCCTGGAGTCCCCGTCGGGGATTCAATACTGAAGCTTTCTTT.

The chain uses TRBV5-8 and TRBJ2-1, with TRBD2 matching 7 bases. V lost 0 bases, J lost 5 bases, and 8 bases stayed unmatched. Germline CDR1 reads SGHTS; CDR2 reads YDEGEE. The CDR3 length is 16 residues. CDR3 coding DNA: TGTGCCAGCAGCTTGGTTGGCGGGAGTCTCAACAATGAGCAGTTCTTC. This sequence encodes CASSLVGGSLNNEQFF.

The rearrangement uses TRBV29-1 and TRBJ1-2; the D gene is possibly TRBD1 (6 bases). Trimming removed 4 bases at V and 6 bases at J, with 12 bases between. Germline CDR1 is SQVTM and CDR2 is ANQGSEA. This CDR3 spans 12 amino acids. The CDR3 DNA follows: TGCAGCGTTGTTTGGGGGGGGCATGGCTACACCTTC. Its translation is CSVVWGGHGYTF.

This rearrangement joins TRBV5-1 to TRBJ2-6, with D tentatively TRBD2 (6 bases). V was shortened by 4 bases and J by 2 bases, with 19 bases between the two germline ends. Germline CDR1 and CDR2: SGHRS and YFSETQ. CDR3 length: 18 residues. CDR3 DNA: TGCGCCAGCAGCGGGGTAGCGGAGAGACGGGCTGGGGCCAACGTCCTGACTTTC. Protein sequence: CASSGVAERRAGANVLTF.

CDR3 sequence (DNA): TGTGCCAGCTCGTTAGGGGAGGACGAGCAGTACTTC. This sequence encodes CASSLGEDEQYF. V and J are TRBV18 and TRBJ2-7; D is possibly TRBD2 (6 bases). Trimming cost V 6 bases and J 5 bases, with 11 bases left between them. CDR1 is KGHSH, CDR2 LQKENI, per germline. This CDR3 region has 12 residues.

The genes are TRBV18 and TRBJ1-5; the match to TRBD1 covers 8 bases. Germline V gene data show CDR1 as KGHSH and CDR2 as LQKENI. The CDR3 consists of 15 residues. V was pared by 4 bases and J by 1 base, with 3 bases of the junction left unmatched. The CDR3 loop is CASSQTGASNQPQHF. CDR3 in DNA: TGTGCCAGCTCACAGACAGGGGCGAGCAATCAGCCCCAGCATTTT. Full variable domain (remainder filled in from reference TRBV18 and TRBJ1-5): NAGVMQNPRHLVRRRGQEARLRCSPMKGHSHVYWYRQLPEEGLKFMVYLQKENIIDESGMPKERFSAEFPKEGPSILRIQQVVRGDSAAYFCASSQTGASNQPQHFGDGTRLSIL.

The chain employs TRBV19 and TRBJ2-6; maybe TRBD2 (5 bases). V shed 6 bases and J shed 13 bases, with 16 bases lying between them. The V gene's germline CDR1 is LNHDA and CDR2 SQIVND (reference sequence). The CDR3 extends over 13 amino acids. The CDR3 bases are TGTGCCAGTAGATTCGGGAAAGCCGATGTCCTGACTTTC. Protein: CASRFGKADVLTF.

V gene TRBV30 combines with J gene TRBJ2-3, with 10 nucleotides matching TRBD1. The germline V gene encodes CDR1 GTSNPN and CDR2 SVGIG (reference sequence). With 5 bases clipped from V and 3 bases from J, the junction kept 8 bases outside the gene matches. This CDR3 comprises 15 residues. This CDR3 reads CAWGGTGDITDTQYF. CDR3 in DNA: TGTGCCTGGGGGGGGACAGGGGATATTACAGATACGCAGTATTTT.

This sequence joins TRBV6-5 and TRBJ1-1, with TRBD1 matching over 10 bases. Germline V gives CDR1 MNHEY, CDR2 SVGAGI. Losses at the gene ends were 4 bases for V and 0 bases for J; bases not matched to a gene: 5. The CDR3 contains 16 residues. CDR3 sequence (DNA): TGTGCCAGCAGTTTGACAGGGGGCTTTCTGAACACTGAAGCTTTCTTT. Its translation: CASSLTGGFLNTEAFF.